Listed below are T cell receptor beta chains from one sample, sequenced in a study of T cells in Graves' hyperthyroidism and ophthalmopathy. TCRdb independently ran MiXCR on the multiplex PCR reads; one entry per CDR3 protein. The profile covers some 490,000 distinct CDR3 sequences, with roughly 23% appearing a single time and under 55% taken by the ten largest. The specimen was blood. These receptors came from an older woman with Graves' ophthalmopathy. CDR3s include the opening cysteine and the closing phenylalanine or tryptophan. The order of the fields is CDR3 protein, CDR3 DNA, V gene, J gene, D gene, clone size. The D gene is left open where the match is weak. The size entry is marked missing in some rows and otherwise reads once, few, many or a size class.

CASSSPGLVYNEQFF	TGTGCCAGCAGTTCACCGGGACTCGTCTACAATGAGCAGTTCTTC	TRBV6-2/TRBV6-3	TRBJ2-1	.	many
CASSSRGAGPDTQYF	TGTGCCAGCAGCTCCCGTGGGGCGGGCCCAGATACGCAGTATTTT	TRBV9	TRBJ2-3	.	.
CSARDEFYEQYF	TGCAGTGCTAGAGATGAGTTCTACGAGCAGTACTTC	TRBV20-1	TRBJ2-7	.	many
CATSDFVASGSVTQYF	TGTGCCACCAGTGATTTTGTGGCTAGCGGGAGTGTCACGCAGTATTTT	TRBV24-1	TRBJ2-3	TRBD2	.
CASSLRGDTFTDTQYF	TGTGCTAGCAGCTTACGAGGGGACACCTTCACAGATACGCAGTATTTT	TRBV7-7	TRBJ2-3	.	few
CASSLSLAGAADTQYF	TGCGCCAGCAGCTTGAGTTTGGCGGGAGCGGCAGATACGCAGTATTTT	TRBV5-1	TRBJ2-3	TRBD2	once
CASSYPTDYNEQFF	TGTGCCAGCAGTTACCCGACAGATTACAATGAGCAGTTCTTC	TRBV6-7	TRBJ2-1	.	.
CASSVDQGNTEAFF	TGTGCCAGCAGCGTAGACCAGGGAAACACTGAAGCTTTCTTT	TRBV9	TRBJ1-1	.	.
CASGLSAGNTGELFF	TGTGCTAGTGGTTTGTCGGCAGGGAACACCGGGGAGCTGTTTTTT	TRBV12-5	TRBJ2-2	.	many
CASSQGTPSGEQYF	TGTGCCAGCAGCCAGGGGACTCCATCGGGTGAGCAGTACTTC	TRBV4-2	TRBJ2-7	.	few
CASSLGPGQYTEAFF	TGTGCCAGTAGCCTTGGTCCGGGACAGTACACTGAAGCTTTCTTT	TRBV19	TRBJ1-1	TRBD1	.
CASRLGESNVLTF	TGTGCCAGCAGGTTAGGGGAGTCCAACGTCCTGACTTTC	TRBV12-3/TRBV12-4	TRBJ2-6	.	few
CAWSLGQHQPQHF	TGTGCCTGGAGTCTCGGGCAGCATCAGCCCCAGCATTTT	TRBV30	TRBJ1-5	.	.
CSARGSGVRETQYF	TGCAGTGCTAGAGGTAGCGGGGTGAGAGAGACCCAGTACTTC	TRBV20-1	TRBJ2-5	TRBD2	many
CASPGQKNTEAFF	TGTGCCAGCCCCGGACAGAAGAACACTGAAGCTTTCTTT	TRBV6-1	TRBJ1-1	.	many
CASSLIGGETYNEQFF	TGCGCCAGCAGCTTAATTGGAGGGGAGACCTACAATGAGCAGTTCTTC	TRBV5-1	TRBJ2-1	.	few
CASSLDGVTGSNTEAFF	TGCGCCAGCAGCTTGGATGGGGTGACAGGGTCGAACACTGAAGCTTTCTTT	TRBV5-1	TRBJ1-1	TRBD1	few
CASSLGAIGYGYTF	TGTGCCAGCAGCTTAGGGGCAATTGGCTATGGCTACACCTTC	TRBV7-8	TRBJ1-2	.	.
CASSFNQPGETQYF	TGCGCCAGCAGCTTCAACCAGCCGGGTGAGACCCAGTACTTC	TRBV5-1	TRBJ2-5	.	.
CASSWTGGQQPQHF	TGTGCCAGCAGTTGGACAGGGGGCCAACAGCCCCAGCATTTT	TRBV12-3/TRBV12-4	TRBJ1-5	TRBD1	many
CAWSADRGYGYTF	TGTGCCTGGAGTGCAGACAGAGGCTATGGCTACACCTTC	TRBV30	TRBJ1-2	.	few
CASSMGRVSNQPQHF	TGTGCCAGTAGTATGGGCAGGGTGAGCAATCAGCCCCAGCATTTT	TRBV19	TRBJ1-5	.	.
CASSFPPPETQYF	TGTGCCAGCAGTTTTCCCCCCCCGGAGACCCAGTACTTC	TRBV12-3/TRBV12-4	TRBJ2-5	.	.
CASSLRGIDGYTF	TGTGCCAGCAGCCTGAGGGGGATCGATGGCTACACCTTC	TRBV5-8	TRBJ1-2	.	.
CAWSVRALYNSPLHF	TGTGCCTGGAGTGTAAGGGCCCTCTATAATTCACCCCTCCACTTT	TRBV30	TRBJ1-6	.	few
CASSWGAGGIGTEAFF	TGTGCCAGCAGCTGGGGGGCAGGGGGGATCGGCACTGAAGCTTTCTTT	TRBV7-2	TRBJ1-1	TRBD1	many
CSIELAGMGYNEQFF	TGCAGCATTGAATTGGCAGGGATGGGATACAATGAGCAGTTCTTC	TRBV29-1	TRBJ2-1	.	.
CASSPQAGFEQFF	TGTGCCAGCAGCCCCCAGGCGGGTTTCGAGCAGTTCTTC	TRBV5-6	TRBJ2-1	.	few
CASSPSGTGFDEQFF	TGTGCCAGCAGCCCCTCCGGGACAGGGTTTGATGAGCAGTTCTTC	TRBV6-7	TRBJ2-1	TRBD1	few
CASSPTGTDKETQYF	TGTGCCAGCAGCCCCACCGGGACAGACAAAGAGACCCAGTACTTC	TRBV11-2	TRBJ2-5	TRBD1	many
CSAGGEREGRNEQFF	TGCAGTGCTGGGGGTGAGCGGGAGGGCCGAAATGAGCAGTTCTTC	TRBV20-1	TRBJ2-1	TRBD2	.
CATSDFGTGVDTQYF	TGTGCCACCAGTGATTTCGGTACGGGTGTGGATACGCAGTATTTT	TRBV24-1	TRBJ2-3	.	few
CASSQMRQGGQETQYF	TGTGCCAGCAGCCAAATGCGACAGGGCGGCCAAGAGACCCAGTACTTC	TRBV3-1	TRBJ2-5	TRBD1	few
CASRSLSNQPQHF	TGTGCCAGCAGATCCCTGTCCAATCAGCCCCAGCATTTT	TRBV28	TRBJ1-5	.	.
CAATDYSNQPQHF	TGTGCCGCGACCGATTATAGCAATCAGCCCCAGCATTTT	TRBV10-3	TRBJ1-5	.	.
CASGETGFSGANVLTF	TGTGCCAGCGGTGAGACAGGCTTCTCTGGAGCCAACGTCCTGACTTTC	TRBV28	TRBJ2-6	.	.
CASSLRHTTDTQYF	TGTGCCAGCAGTTTAAGGCACACGACAGATACGCAGTATTTT	TRBV12-3/TRBV12-4	TRBJ2-3	.	many
CASGLDRKQYF	TGTGCCAGCGGCCTAGACAGGAAGCAGTACTTC	TRBV28	TRBJ2-7	.	.
CSASQGSNQPQHF	TGCAGTGCTTCCCAAGGGAGCAATCAGCCCCAGCATTTT	TRBV20-1	TRBJ1-5	.	many
CAISGQNSGNTIYF	TGTGCCATCAGCGGACAGAACTCTGGAAACACCATATATTTT	TRBV10-3	TRBJ1-3	.	.
CAISESTSGRALQETQYF	TGTGCCATCAGTGAGTCCACTAGCGGGAGGGCCCTCCAAGAGACCCAGTACTTC	TRBV10-3	TRBJ2-5	TRBD2	.
CASSPPGQGYGYTF	TGTGCCAGCAGTCCCCCGGGACAGGGCTATGGCTACACCTTC	TRBV28	TRBJ1-2	TRBD1	many
CASTEWGRGEQYF	TGTGCCAGCACCGAGTGGGGGCGGGGAGAGCAGTACTTC	TRBV6-1	TRBJ2-7	.	few